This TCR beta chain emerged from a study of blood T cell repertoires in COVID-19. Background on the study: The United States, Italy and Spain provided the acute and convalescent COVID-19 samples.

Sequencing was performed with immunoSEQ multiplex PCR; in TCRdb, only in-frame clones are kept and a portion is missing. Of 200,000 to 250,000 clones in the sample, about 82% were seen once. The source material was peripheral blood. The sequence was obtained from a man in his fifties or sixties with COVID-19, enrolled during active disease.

CDR3 amino acids: CASSPLAGGPNTGELFF. The CDR3 nucleotides are TGTGCCAGCAGCCCACTAGCGGGGGGACCCAACACCGGGGAGCTGTTTTTT. The genes are TRBV7-3 and TRBJ2-2; TRBD2 matches at 12 bases. The CDR3 consists of 17 residues. V lost 5 bases and J lost 2; bases outside the gene matches: 6. The germline gives CDR1 SGHTA, CDR2 FQGTGA.